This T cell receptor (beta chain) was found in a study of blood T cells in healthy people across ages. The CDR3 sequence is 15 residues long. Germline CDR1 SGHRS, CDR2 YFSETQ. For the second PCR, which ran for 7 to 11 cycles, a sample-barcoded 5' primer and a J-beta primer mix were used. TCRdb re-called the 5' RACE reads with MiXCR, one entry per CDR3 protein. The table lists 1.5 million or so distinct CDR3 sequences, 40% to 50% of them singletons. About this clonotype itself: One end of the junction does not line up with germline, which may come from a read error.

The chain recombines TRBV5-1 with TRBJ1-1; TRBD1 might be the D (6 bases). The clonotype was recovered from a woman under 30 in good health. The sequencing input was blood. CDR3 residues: CASSVEEQGRFPAFF. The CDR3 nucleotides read TGCGCTAGCAGCGTTGAGGAGCAGGGGAGATTTCCAGCTTTCTTT.